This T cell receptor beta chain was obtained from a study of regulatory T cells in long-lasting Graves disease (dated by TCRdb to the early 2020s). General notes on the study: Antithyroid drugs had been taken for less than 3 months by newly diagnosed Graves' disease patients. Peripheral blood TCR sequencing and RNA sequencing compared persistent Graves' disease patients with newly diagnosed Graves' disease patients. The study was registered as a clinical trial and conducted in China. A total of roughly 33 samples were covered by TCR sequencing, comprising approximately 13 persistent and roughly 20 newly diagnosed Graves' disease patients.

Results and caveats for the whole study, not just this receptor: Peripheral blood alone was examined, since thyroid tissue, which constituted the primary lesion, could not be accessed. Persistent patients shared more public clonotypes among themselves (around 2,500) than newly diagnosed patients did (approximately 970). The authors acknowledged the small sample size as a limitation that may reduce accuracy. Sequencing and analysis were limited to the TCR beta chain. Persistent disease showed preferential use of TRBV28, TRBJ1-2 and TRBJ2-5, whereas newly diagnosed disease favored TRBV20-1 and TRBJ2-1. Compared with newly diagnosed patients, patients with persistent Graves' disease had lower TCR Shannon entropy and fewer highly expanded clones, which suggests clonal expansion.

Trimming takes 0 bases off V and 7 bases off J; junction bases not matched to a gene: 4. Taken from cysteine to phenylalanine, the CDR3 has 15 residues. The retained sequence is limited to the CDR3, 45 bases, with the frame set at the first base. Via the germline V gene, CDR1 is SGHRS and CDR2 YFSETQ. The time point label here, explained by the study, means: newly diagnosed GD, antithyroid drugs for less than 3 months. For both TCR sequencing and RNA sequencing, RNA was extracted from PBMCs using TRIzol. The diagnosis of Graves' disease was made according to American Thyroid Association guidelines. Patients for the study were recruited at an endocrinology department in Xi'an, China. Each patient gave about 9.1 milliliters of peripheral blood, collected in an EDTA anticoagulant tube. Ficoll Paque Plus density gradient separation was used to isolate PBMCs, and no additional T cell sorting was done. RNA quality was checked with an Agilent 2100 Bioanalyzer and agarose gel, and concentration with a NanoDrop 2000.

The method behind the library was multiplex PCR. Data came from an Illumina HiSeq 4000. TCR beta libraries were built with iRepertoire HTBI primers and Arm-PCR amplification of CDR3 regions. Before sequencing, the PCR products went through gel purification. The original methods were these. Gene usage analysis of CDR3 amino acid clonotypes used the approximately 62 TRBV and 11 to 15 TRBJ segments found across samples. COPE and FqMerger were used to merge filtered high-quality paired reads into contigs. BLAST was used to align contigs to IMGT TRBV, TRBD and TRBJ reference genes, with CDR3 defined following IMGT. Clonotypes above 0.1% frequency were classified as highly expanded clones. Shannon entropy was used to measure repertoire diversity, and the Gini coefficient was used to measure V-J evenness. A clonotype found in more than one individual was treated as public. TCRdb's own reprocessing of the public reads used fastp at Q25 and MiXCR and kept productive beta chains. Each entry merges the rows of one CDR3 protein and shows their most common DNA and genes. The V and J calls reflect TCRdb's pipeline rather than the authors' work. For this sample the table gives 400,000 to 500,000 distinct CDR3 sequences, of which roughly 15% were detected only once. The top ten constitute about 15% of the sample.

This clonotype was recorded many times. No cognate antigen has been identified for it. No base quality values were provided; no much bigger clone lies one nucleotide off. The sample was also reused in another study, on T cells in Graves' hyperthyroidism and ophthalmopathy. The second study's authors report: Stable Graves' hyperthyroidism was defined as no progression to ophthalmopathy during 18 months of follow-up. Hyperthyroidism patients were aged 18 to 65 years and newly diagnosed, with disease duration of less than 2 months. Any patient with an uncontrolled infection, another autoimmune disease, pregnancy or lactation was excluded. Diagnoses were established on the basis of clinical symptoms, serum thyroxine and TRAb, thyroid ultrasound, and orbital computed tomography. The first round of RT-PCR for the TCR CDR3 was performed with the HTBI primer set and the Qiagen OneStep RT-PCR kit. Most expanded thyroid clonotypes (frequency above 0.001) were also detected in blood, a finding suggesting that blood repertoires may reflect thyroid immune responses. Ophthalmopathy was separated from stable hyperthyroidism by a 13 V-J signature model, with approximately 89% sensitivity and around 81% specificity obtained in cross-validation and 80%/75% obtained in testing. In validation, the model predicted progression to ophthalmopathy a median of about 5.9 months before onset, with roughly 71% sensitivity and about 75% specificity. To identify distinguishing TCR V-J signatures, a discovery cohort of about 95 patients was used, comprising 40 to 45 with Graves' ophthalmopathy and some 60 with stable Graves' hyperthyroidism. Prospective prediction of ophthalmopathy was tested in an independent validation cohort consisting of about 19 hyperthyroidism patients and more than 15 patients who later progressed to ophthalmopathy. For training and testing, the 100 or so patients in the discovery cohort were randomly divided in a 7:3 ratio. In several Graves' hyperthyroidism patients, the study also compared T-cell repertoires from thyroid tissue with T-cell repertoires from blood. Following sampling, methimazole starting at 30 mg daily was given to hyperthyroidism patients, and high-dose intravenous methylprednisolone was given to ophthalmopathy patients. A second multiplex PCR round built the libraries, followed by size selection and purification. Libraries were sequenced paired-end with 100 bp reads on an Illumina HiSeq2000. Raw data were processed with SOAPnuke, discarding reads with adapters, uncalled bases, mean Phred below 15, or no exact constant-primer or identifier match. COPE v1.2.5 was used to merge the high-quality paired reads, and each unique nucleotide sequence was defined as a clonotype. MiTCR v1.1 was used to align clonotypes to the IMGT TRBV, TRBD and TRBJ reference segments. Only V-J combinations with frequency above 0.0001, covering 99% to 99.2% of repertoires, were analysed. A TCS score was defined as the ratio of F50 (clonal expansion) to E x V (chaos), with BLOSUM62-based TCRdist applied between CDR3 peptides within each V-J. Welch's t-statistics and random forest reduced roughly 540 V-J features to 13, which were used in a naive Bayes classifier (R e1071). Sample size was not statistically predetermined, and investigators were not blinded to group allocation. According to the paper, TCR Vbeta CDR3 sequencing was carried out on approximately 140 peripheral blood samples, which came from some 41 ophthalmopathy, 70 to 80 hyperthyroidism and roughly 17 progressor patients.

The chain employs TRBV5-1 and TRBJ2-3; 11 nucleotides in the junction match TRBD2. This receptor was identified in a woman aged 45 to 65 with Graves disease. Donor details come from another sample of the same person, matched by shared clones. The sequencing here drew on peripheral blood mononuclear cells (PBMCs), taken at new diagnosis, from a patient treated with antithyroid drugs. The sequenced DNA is TGCGCCAGCAGCTTGGAACTAGCGGGAGTTTATACGCAGTATTTT. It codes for CASSLELAGVYTQYF.